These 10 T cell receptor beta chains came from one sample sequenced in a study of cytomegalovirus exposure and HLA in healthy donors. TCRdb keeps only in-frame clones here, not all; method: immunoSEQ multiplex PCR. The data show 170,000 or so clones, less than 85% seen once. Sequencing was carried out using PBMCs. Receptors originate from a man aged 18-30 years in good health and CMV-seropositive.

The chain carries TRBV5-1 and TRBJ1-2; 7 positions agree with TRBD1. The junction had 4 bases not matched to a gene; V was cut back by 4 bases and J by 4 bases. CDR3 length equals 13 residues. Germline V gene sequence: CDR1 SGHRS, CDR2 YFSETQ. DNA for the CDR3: TGCGCCAGCAGCCCGGGACAGATCTATGGCTACACCTTC. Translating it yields CASSPGQIYGYTF.

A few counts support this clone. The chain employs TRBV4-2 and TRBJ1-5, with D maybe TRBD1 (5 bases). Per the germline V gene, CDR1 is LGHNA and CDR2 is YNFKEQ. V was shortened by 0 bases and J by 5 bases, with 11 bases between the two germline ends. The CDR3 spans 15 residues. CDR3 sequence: CASSQDLGGDQPQHF. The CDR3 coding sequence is TGTGCCAGCAGCCAAGACCTGGGAGGGGATCAGCCCCAGCATTTT.

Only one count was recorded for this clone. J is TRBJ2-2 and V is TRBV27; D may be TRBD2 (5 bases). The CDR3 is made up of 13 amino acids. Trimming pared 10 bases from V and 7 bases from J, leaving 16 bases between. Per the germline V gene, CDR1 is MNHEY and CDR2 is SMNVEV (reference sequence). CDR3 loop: CATGVLWGGELFF. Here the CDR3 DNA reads TGTGCCACCGGGGTACTATGGGGCGGGGAGCTGTTTTTT.

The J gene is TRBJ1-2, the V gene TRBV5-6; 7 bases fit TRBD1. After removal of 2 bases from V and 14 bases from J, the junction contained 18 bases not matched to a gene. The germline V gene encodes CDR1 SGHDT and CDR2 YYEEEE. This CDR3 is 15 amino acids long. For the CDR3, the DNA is TGTGCCAGCAGCTTTGAAATTATAGGGGGCTTTCAGACTACCTTC. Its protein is CASSFEIIGGFQTTF.

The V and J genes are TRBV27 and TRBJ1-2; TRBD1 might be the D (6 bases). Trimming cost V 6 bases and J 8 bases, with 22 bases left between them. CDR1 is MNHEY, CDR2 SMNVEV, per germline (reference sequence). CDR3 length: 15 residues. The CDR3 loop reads CASSSMGHISKGYTF. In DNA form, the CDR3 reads TGTGCCAGCAGCTCCATGGGACACATAAGTAAGGGCTACACCTTC.

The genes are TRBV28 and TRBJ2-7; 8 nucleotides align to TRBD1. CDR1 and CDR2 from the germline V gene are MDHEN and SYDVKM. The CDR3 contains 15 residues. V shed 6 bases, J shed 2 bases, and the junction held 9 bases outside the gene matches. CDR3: CASRTPAGGAYEQYF. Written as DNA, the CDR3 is TGTGCCAGCAGAACCCCGGCAGGGGGCGCCTACGAGCAGTACTTC.

The CDR3 region has the DNA TGTGCCAGCAGTTCAAACACTGAAGCTTTCTTT. Protein sequence: CASSSNTEAFF. J is TRBJ1-1 and V is TRBV28, with D hard to call. This CDR3 has 11 residues. The germline V gene has CDR1 MDHEN and CDR2 SYDVKM. V lost 4 bases, J lost 2 bases, and 2 bases lay in between.

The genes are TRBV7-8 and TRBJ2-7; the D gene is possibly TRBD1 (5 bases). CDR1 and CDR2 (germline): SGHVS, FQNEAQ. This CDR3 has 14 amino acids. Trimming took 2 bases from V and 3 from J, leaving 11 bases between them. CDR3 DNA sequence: TGTGCCAGCAGCTTAAGACCAGGGTTCTACGAGCAGTACTTC. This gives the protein CASSLRPGFYEQYF.

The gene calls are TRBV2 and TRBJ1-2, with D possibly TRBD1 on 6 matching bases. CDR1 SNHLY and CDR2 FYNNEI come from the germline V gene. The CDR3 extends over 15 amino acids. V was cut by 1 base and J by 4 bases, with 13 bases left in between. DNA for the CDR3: TGTGCCAGCAGTGAAGAAACAGGGTACCCCTATGGCTACACCTTC. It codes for CASSEETGYPYGYTF.

The CDR3 sequence: CASSSYTGTGTYEQYF. DNA of the CDR3: TGTGCCAGCAGCTCATATACCGGGACAGGGACGTACGAGCAGTACTTC. V is TRBV11-2 and J is TRBJ2-7, with 9 positions matching TRBD1. The CDR3 is 16 amino acids. Germline values: CDR1 SGHAT, CDR2 FQNNGV. V was clipped by 4 bases and J by 4 bases; unmatched bases: 11.